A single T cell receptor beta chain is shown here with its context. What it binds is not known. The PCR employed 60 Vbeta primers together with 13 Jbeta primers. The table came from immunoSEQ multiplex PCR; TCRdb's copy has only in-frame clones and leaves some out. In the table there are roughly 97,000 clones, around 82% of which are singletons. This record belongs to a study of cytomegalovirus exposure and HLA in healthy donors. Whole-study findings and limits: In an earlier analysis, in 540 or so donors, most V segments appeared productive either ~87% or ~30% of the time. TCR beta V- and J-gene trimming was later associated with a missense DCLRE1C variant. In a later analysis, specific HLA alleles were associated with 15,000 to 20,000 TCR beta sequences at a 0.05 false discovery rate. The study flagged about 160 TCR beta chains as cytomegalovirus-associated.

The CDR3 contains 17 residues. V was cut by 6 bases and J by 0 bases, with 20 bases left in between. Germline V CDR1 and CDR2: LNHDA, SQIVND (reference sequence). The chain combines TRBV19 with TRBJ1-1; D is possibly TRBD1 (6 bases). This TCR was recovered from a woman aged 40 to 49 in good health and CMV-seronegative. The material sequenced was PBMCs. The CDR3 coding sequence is TGTGCCAGTAGCCTGACTTCCTGGGACACTATGAACACTGAAGCTTTCTTT. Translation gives CASSLTSWDTMNTEAFF.